This T cell receptor (beta chain) was found in a study of T cell changes during pregnancy in multiple sclerosis. TCRdb's table, derived via immunoSEQ multiplex PCR, lists solely in-frame clones and lacks some. The sample consists of around 36,000 clones, around 90% of them appearing once. The CDR3 extends over 14 amino acids. Trimming took 0 bases from V and 3 from J, leaving 8 bases between them. CDR1 and CDR2 from the germline V gene are LNHNV and YYDKDF (reference sequence). The input for sequencing was CD4+ T cells from peripheral blood mononuclear cells, taken in the third trimester of pregnancy. The genes are TRBV15 and TRBJ1-2; D not certain. The sequence derives from a female donor with multiple sclerosis, enrolled in a pregnancy study. Here the CDR3 reads CATSRDLTDYGYTF. CDR3 bases: TGTGCCACCAGCAGAGATTTAACAGACTATGGCTACACCTTC.